This is a list of T cell receptor beta chains from one sample in a study of blood T cell repertoires in COVID-19. Profiling relied on immunoSEQ multiplex PCR, and the TCRdb table lists in-frame clones only, not all of them. This sample has under 250,000 clones; roughly 83% occur once, and the top ten carry 1.3%. Input material: PBMCs or T cells enriched from blood (not recorded which). These receptors originate from a woman between 35 and 50 years old with acute COVID-19. CDR3s include the opening cysteine and the closing phenylalanine or tryptophan. The order of the fields is J gene, D gene, V gene, clone size, CDR3 DNA, CDR3 protein. The D gene is left open where the match is weak. Clone size is shown for a subset of rows, as once, few, many or a class of expanded clone.

J: TRBJ2-1; D: -; V: TRBV6-5; size: -; DNA: TGTGCCAGCAGCCGTCAGGGGAGCTCCTACAATGAGCAGTTCTTC; CDR3: CASSRQGSSYNEQFF
J: TRBJ1-1; D: -; V: TRBV7-9; size: once; DNA: TGTGCCAGCAGCTCCCACATAATTATGAACACTGAAGCTTTCTTT; CDR3: CASSSHIIMNTEAFF
J: TRBJ2-7; D: TRBD2; V: TRBV4-2; size: -; DNA: TGTGCCAGCAGCCAAGATCGGGGGACTAGACCCTACGAGCAGTACTTC; CDR3: CASSQDRGTRPYEQYF
J: TRBJ1-1; D: -; V: TRBV3-1/TRBV3-2; size: -; DNA: TGTGCCAGCAGCCAACAGGGGTCGGAAGCTTTCTTT; CDR3: CASSQQGSEAFF
J: TRBJ1-6; D: -; V: TRBV27; size: -; DNA: TGTGCCAGCAGCGAGACAGTTAATTCACCCCTCCACTTT; CDR3: CASSETVNSPLHF
J: TRBJ1-1; D: TRBD1; V: TRBV28; size: -; DNA: TGTGCCAGCACGCCACAGGGGGCATGGGCTGAAGCTTTCTTT; CDR3: CASTPQGAWAEAFF
J: TRBJ1-1; D: TRBD1; V: TRBV7-2; size: -; DNA: TGTGCCAGCAGCCGGGACAGGGGGAGGACTGAAGCTTTCTTT; CDR3: CASSRDRGRTEAFF
J: TRBJ2-7; D: -; V: TRBV28; size: -; DNA: TGTGCCAGCATGGTTCAGGGGCGCCCCTACGAGCAGTACTTC; CDR3: CASMVQGRPYEQYF
J: TRBJ2-5; D: TRBD1; V: TRBV7-9; size: once; DNA: TGTGCCAGCAGTTCACCCGGGACAGGAGAGACCCAGTACTTC; CDR3: CASSSPGTGETQYF
J: TRBJ2-7; D: TRBD2; V: TRBV3-1/TRBV3-2; size: -; DNA: TGTGCCAGCAGCCTCCTTAGCGGGAGCAACGAGCAGTACTTC; CDR3: CASSLLSGSNEQYF
J: TRBJ1-5; D: -; V: TRBV21-1; size: -; DNA: TGTGCCAGCAGCAACGTCCGGGACATTAGCAATCAGCCCCAGCATTTT; CDR3: CASSNVRDISNQPQHF
J: TRBJ2-1; D: TRBD1; V: TRBV11-2; size: -; DNA: TGTGCCAGCAGCTCCCCACCGGGACAGGGGGCGAATGAGCAGTTCTTC; CDR3: CASSSPPGQGANEQFF
J: TRBJ1-1; D: TRBD1; V: TRBV18; size: -; DNA: TGTGCCAGCTCTCCCGGGACAGGGGGGACTGAAGCTTTCTTT; CDR3: CASSPGTGGTEAFF
J: TRBJ1-6; D: -; V: TRBV5-4; size: -; DNA: TGTGCCAGCAGCTTGGCTCGGAGGCAGACCGATAATTCACCCCTCCACTTT; CDR3: CASSLARRQTDNSPLHF
J: TRBJ1-2; D: TRBD1; V: TRBV2; size: -; DNA: TGTGCCAGCAGTGGGGGGGACAGGGGAGCCTATGGCTACACCTTC; CDR3: CASSGGDRGAYGYTF
J: TRBJ2-6; D: -; V: TRBV11-2; size: -; DNA: TGTGCCAGCAGCCAGTCCCCGACAGTGTCTGGGGCCAACGTCCTGACTTTC; CDR3: CASSQSPTVSGANVLTF
J: TRBJ1-1; D: -; V: TRBV3-1/TRBV3-2; size: -; DNA: TGTGCCAGCAGCCAATCGCCGGGCACTGAAGCTTTCTTT; CDR3: CASSQSPGTEAFF
J: TRBJ1-2; D: -; V: TRBV18; size: -; DNA: TGTGCCAGCTCATTAAGCACCCAGCTAGGCTATGGCTACACCTTC; CDR3: CASSLSTQLGYGYTF
J: TRBJ2-7; D: -; V: TRBV6-2/TRBV6-3; size: few; DNA: TGTGCCAGCAGTTCCGCAGGGGCAACCTTCTACGAGCAGTACTTC; CDR3: CASSSAGATFYEQYF
J: TRBJ1-1; D: -; V: TRBV28; size: few; DNA: TGTGCCAGCATCCCCACCGGCGGGGGGGCGTACACTGAAGCTTTCTTT; CDR3: CASIPTGGGAYTEAFF
J: TRBJ2-2; D: -; V: TRBV12-3/TRBV12-4; size: -; DNA: TGTGCCAGCAGAAGGGGTACCGGGGAGCTGTTTTTT; CDR3: CASRRGTGELFF
J: TRBJ1-1; D: -; V: TRBV19; size: -; DNA: TGTGCCAGTAGTCTCTACCGTGGCCAGGGGAACACTGAAGCTTTCTTT; CDR3: CASSLYRGQGNTEAFF
J: TRBJ2-1; D: -; V: TRBV5-5; size: -; DNA: TGTGCCAGCAGCCCGTCCGAAGCGATCAATGAGCAGTTCTTC; CDR3: CASSPSEAINEQFF
J: TRBJ2-2; D: TRBD2; V: TRBV29-1; size: -; DNA: TGCAGCGTCGAGGGAGGCGGGGGGGTCGCCGGGGAGCTGTTTTTT; CDR3: CSVEGGGGVAGELFF
J: TRBJ2-1; D: TRBD2; V: TRBV4-1; size: -; DNA: TGCGCCAGCAGCCAAAGGGGAGGGTACGAGCAGTTCTTC; CDR3: CASSQRGGYEQFF
J: TRBJ1-5; D: TRBD1; V: TRBV7-2; size: -; DNA: TGTGCCAGCAGCTTAGCAGGGGGCAGAAGCAATCAGCCCCAGCATTTT; CDR3: CASSLAGGRSNQPQHF
J: TRBJ2-7; D: -; V: TRBV28; size: -; DNA: TGTGCCAGCAGCCGACAGAGTCCACCCTACGAGCAGTACTTC; CDR3: CASSRQSPPYEQYF
J: TRBJ2-1; D: -; V: TRBV9; size: -; DNA: TGTGCCAGCAGCGATCGGGACTTCCCCCCCAATGAGCAGTTCTTC; CDR3: CASSDRDFPPNEQFF
J: TRBJ1-5; D: TRBD1; V: TRBV6-5; size: -; DNA: TGTGCCAGCAAACTTAGACAGGGAATGGCTCAGCCCCAGCATTTT; CDR3: CASKLRQGMAQPQHF
J: TRBJ2-7; D: -; V: TRBV14; size: -; DNA: TGTGCCAGCAGCCTAGCGCGGGTGGGCGAGCAGTACTTC; CDR3: CASSLARVGEQYF
J: TRBJ2-7; D: -; V: TRBV20-1; size: -; DNA: TGCAGTGCTAGTGTAAAAGGGGGCTACGAGCAGTACTTC; CDR3: CSASVKGGYEQYF
J: TRBJ2-3; D: TRBD2; V: TRBV27; size: -; DNA: TGTGCCAGCAGCTCCGAAGCTAGCGGGAGAACAGATACGCAGTATTTT; CDR3: CASSSEASGRTDTQYF
J: TRBJ1-4; D: TRBD1; V: TRBV15; size: many; DNA: TGTGCCACCAGCAGACGCCCCGGTCGGGACAGTCGAGAAAAACTGTTTTTT; CDR3: CATSRRPGRDSREKLFF
J: TRBJ2-3; D: TRBD1; V: TRBV5-1; size: -; DNA: TGCGCCAGCAGCTTGGGGGACAGGCGTGAAGATACGCAGTATTTT; CDR3: CASSLGDRREDTQYF
J: TRBJ1-1; D: -; V: TRBV27; size: -; DNA: TGTGCCAGCAGTTTAGGGTTTGCGGGGGGCACTGAAGCTTTCTTT; CDR3: CASSLGFAGGTEAFF
J: TRBJ2-3; D: TRBD2; V: TRBV7-3; size: few; DNA: TGTGCCAGCAGCCAGGCGGCTAGCGGGGGGCCAGATACGCAGTATTTT; CDR3: CASSQAASGGPDTQYF
J: TRBJ2-5; D: -; V: TRBV5-6; size: -; DNA: TGTGCCAGCAGCCGAGCGGTCGAGCGGGTGTACTTC; CDR3: CASSRAVERVYF
J: TRBJ2-7; D: TRBD1; V: TRBV10-1; size: -; DNA: TGCGCCAGCAGTGAGTCTAGAGGGACAGGGTTCAACGAGCAGTACTTC; CDR3: CASSESRGTGFNEQYF
J: TRBJ1-1; D: -; V: TRBV28; size: -; DNA: TGTGCCAGCAGTGCCCGGACGTCTGGAGGGGCCGCTTTCTTT; CDR3: CASSARTSGGAAFF
J: TRBJ2-3; D: TRBD1; V: TRBV18; size: -; DNA: TGTGCCAGCTCTTCCGGACAGGGCTCAGATACGCAGTATTTT; CDR3: CASSSGQGSDTQYF